This entry concerns a single T cell receptor (beta chain). Its specific antigen is unknown. No base quality information exists; no much larger clone differs at one position. The entire isolated RNA was reverse transcribed using the High Capacity cDNA Reverse Transcription Kit, and thus expressed TCRB transcripts were sequenced. Deep immunoSEQ sequencing was performed on naive, central memory and regulatory T cell samples, with an average of around 3.4 million total reads per sample. Sorted cells were lysed in RLT buffer, and RNA was extracted using DNase-treated RNeasy Micro or Mini kits according to cell number. To prevent cross-contamination, each cell subset was processed individually, whereas patient and healthy donor samples were processed jointly. TCRB sequences were amplified from cDNA with the immunoSEQ multiplex PCR, producing 87-bp fragments spanning the CDR3 region. The amplicons were sequenced using the Illumina HiSeq platform. Per the authors' processing: Synthetic template baselines were used to correct PCR bias computationally, reads within Hamming distance 2 were collapsed, and singletons that could not be merged were discarded. By aligning reads against IMGT, V, D and J genes, CDR3 length, and insertions or deletions at six rearrangement sites were assigned. Within each subset, clonotype counts were normalized to sorted cell number, and only after that were true diversity and Gini coefficients computed with the tcR R package. The overlap coefficient, calculated on TCRB nucleotide sequences, was used to quantify repertoire sharing. Out-of-frame TCRB sequences from naive cells were analyzed to stand in for the pre-selection repertoire. The source is immuneACCESS, and TCRdb retained only in-frame sequences with V and J called. Part of the clones is not carried over; for the studies checked, unresolved V genes explain less than half of this, and the remainder is unexplained. The DNA was the basis for D and trimming; V, J and clone size are from that table. This sample comprises almost 350,000 clones, roughly a fifth of them detected only once. 0.044% of the sample comes from the top ten.

This sample was included in a study of beta chain features in type 1 diabetes (dated by TCRdb to between 2018 and 2020). With respect to the entire study: No differences in mean age, gender distribution, total cell number or subset yield were found between patients and healthy donors. A total of approximately 100 million sorted cells were examined across all samples, and the number of cells per subset was strongly correlated with RNA yield. In the study, TCRB repertoires of sorted circulating CD4+ T cell subsets from recently diagnosed type 1 diabetes patients were compared with those of matched healthy donors. Whereas all 30 or so donors provided naive and central memory subsets, regulatory and stem cell-like memory subsets were isolated from just 8 patients and roughly 8 healthy donors.

What the study reported, not specific to this receptor: At VDJ recombination sites, type 1 diabetes patients had fewer insertions and more deleted nucleotides, which implies abnormalities in thymic rearrangement. Because cDNA was sequenced instead of genomic DNA, highly expressing activated cells could be over-represented, though the groups showed no difference in activation or CD3 levels. In all four CD4+ subsets, TCRB CDR3 length was moderately but significantly shorter in type 1 diabetes patients. Only small numbers of individuals were included in the HLA sub-analyses, which left unresolved whether HLA type had any influence on TCRB rearrangement. Naive, central memory and regulatory TCRB repertoires appeared more similar among patients than among healthy donors. PCR may preferentially amplify shorter templates, but because patient and control samples were amplified and corrected together, any resulting skew would affect both groups equally.

From each donor, a single peripheral blood sample of approximately 120 mL on average was drawn into heparinised tubes. A BD FACSAria II and a panel including CD45RO, CCR7, CD25, CD127, CD95 and CD27 were used to sort naive, central memory, regulatory and stem cell-like memory CD4+ T cells. A purity above 98% was achieved for all sorted populations. PBMCs were isolated right away by Lymphoprep density gradient centrifugation and were stained directly, without culture. To minimize batch effects, samples were stained and sorted in pairs, one healthy donor with one patient per experiment. The CDR3, from cysteine to phenylalanine, totals 15 residues. Here the CDR3 DNA is all that survives: 45 bases in frame from base 1. CDR1 and CDR2, per the germline V gene, are SGHDT and YYEEEE. The V end loses 0 bases and the J end loses 4 bases, and a stretch of 11 bases separates them.

The origin of this receptor is a young woman in good health. The material sequenced was naive CD4+ T cells from blood. What this sample's cell subset or site label stands for: true naive CD4+ T cells. The chain joins TRBV5-6 to TRBJ2-1; the D gene is unclear. The CDR3 here reads CASSLVIAVYNEQFF. At the DNA level, the sequence is TGTGCCAGCAGCTTGGTGATAGCAGTTTACAATGAGCAGTTCTTC.